This record concerns one TCR beta chain sequence. This clone was seen only a few times. Its antigen has not been determined. No base-level quality is on record; no much larger clone is a single base apart. The cohort was made up of under 800 healthy bone marrow donors. Cohort members were all nominally healthy when sampled, although unrecorded immune exposures were likely present. The donor was CMV seropositive and belonged to the group of 250 to 350 seropositive cohort members. A peripheral blood sample was collected from each donor, and TCR beta sequencing was performed on peripheral blood mononuclear cells. The Qiagen DNeasy Blood Extraction Kit was used to extract genomic DNA from the blood cell samples. The protocol used for the library was the immunoSEQ multiplex PCR assay. A mixture of 60 forward primers for TCR Vbeta segments and 13 reverse primers for TCR Jbeta segments was used in the multiplex PCR. A multiplex PCR assay on genomic DNA amplified the CDR3 region of rearranged TCR beta genes. On the Illumina HiSeq System, the amplified TCR beta libraries were sequenced as 87-base-pair reads. Turning to the authors' computational methods: A later analysis tallied some 79 million unique TCR beta chains across the 640 or so repertoires, and around 10 million of those chains were shared by two or more donors. Raw reads were error-corrected and collapsed into unique sequences by a nearest-neighbor algorithm in which closely related sequences were merged to remove PCR and sequencing errors. CDR3 sequences were aligned to IMGT reference sequences to assign V, D and J gene segments. For a sequence to be retained, at least a six-nucleotide match to both a V gene segment and a J gene segment was required. Rearrangements were called productive when the CDR3 lacked stop codons and stayed in frame with V and J; all others were non-productive. CDR3 was defined according to IMGT convention as the region running from the second conserved V-encoded cysteine to the conserved J-encoded phenylalanine. Sequences without an unambiguous match to a single V gene segment were excluded from the earlier analysis of 450 to 650 of the donors. In an earlier analysis of more than 500 of the donors, a V segment was called functional when productive rearrangements were above 56.7%, and segregating when the standard deviation between donors exceeded 5%. A statistical classification framework was developed to diagnose cytomegalovirus status using the catalog of TCR beta chain sequences. V and J gene assignment, in a later analysis, came from comparing TCR nucleotide sequences with IMGT/GENE-DB human TR gene sequences. Using the TCRdist pipeline, a later analysis assigned CDR3 sequences along with most-parsimonious VDJ recombination scenarios. In a later analysis, every TCR beta chain was defined by the combination of its CDR3 amino acid sequence and its V-gene family, and reads without a unique V-gene family were dropped. A later analysis removed several hundred highly shared, low-generation-probability nucleotide sequences to deal with suspected cross-contamination and a sequencing artifact. For each public chain, a later analysis derived a clonal expansion index from normalized ranks of inferred template counts within each repertoire. A later analysis computed generation probabilities with a VDJ recombination model fitted to out-of-frame rearrangements, and checked the results against IGoR. A later analysis scored TCR-TCR, TCR-HLA and TCR-CMV co-occurrence with hypergeometric tests, applying a repertoire-size bias correction to TCR pairs. To estimate false discovery rates, a later analysis permuted the HLA or CMV assignments 20 times. In a later analysis, co-occurring TCRs were grouped using DBSCAN, and TCRdist sequence similarity was added for clustering within HLA-allele-positive subsets. Co-occurrence clustering excluded repertoires with fewer than 30,000 or more than 120,000 public chains, plus five with anomalous nucleotide sharing. The clones in this table, taken by TCRdb from immuneACCESS, are in-frame only. Not every clone is retained; where verified, under half of the shortfall comes from an unresolved V gene, and the cause of the rest is unknown. That table supplies the V and J calls and clone size; D and trimming were determined from the DNA. This sample comprises fewer than 200,000 clones, 65% to 70% of them detected only once. Around 4.5% of the sample belongs to the ten largest clones.

This entry comes from a study of cytomegalovirus exposure and HLA in healthy donors (dated by TCRdb to the late 2010s). Concerning the study at large: According to an earlier analysis of 550 to 700 of the donors, about 190 million T cells yielded over 90 million unique TCR beta sequences and about 280 Gb of sequence data. A later analysis re-analyzed previously published TCR beta repertoires from 600 to 850 donors and added high-resolution HLA genotyping to study TCR occurrence patterns. In the later analysis, no new phenotypic data were used to find candidate immune exposures; instead, reliance was placed on TCR beta sequences and their occurrence across donors. HLA typing covered class I and class II loci at four-digit resolution. Of the 398 genotyped donors, about 80% fell in the genetic ancestry cluster associated with self-reported Caucasian donors. All discovery cohort repertoires had been generated on a single sequencing platform. Several DR-DQ haplotypes were handled as single units for association and clustering because linkage in the cohort was strong. Roughly 300 gigabases of sequencing data and 70 million to 100 million unique TCR sequences were included in an early release covering 500 to 750 HLA-typed donors. The number of donors typed differed by locus, with about 620-630 for A, B, C, DRB1 and DQB1, more than 500 for DQA1, under 610 for DPA1, and some 450 for DPB1. Besides the first cohort of some 670 subjects, a separate validation cohort made up of over 100 different subjects was used. The study used immunosequencing to profile the T cell repertoires of about 670 subjects and linked those repertoires to cytomegalovirus serostatus. The study combined high-throughput TCR immunosequencing, statistical association of individual TCRs with disease status, and machine learning to predict cytomegalovirus infection status. An earlier analysis of around 540 of the donors applied high-throughput TCR beta sequencing to assess whether each TCR beta V gene segment acted as functional or pseudogenic. Donor age, sex, ethnicity and CMV serostatus were collected together with the repertoire data. In a later genetic analysis, genome-wide SNP genotypes for about three fifths of the 666 donors were used, and that subset was treated as a discovery cohort. On average, 235,054 unique TCR beta nucleotide sequences were sequenced per donor among some 430 genotyped donors of the cohort, with about 19% of those sequences being non-productive. The study aimed to test whether signatures of past pathogen exposure could be identified by cataloging public T cell receptors. General study outcomes and caveats: A group of highly shared sequence variants was considered likely to be a technical artifact of the sequencing pipeline. In a later genetic analysis, a missense DCLRE1C variant was associated with V-gene and J-gene trimming of TCR beta chains, and the association was replicated in an independent cohort. A later analysis found that most CMV-associated TCR beta chains appeared HLA-restricted, with HLA associations seemingly driven largely by CMV exposure. When HLA alleles, especially DR and DQ, strongly co-occurred, TCR associations were difficult to assign to individual alleles. Broadly in line with IMGT annotations, most TCR beta V segments showed up in productive rearrangements about 90% or about 30% of the time in an earlier analysis of several hundred of the donors. According to the authors, the approach could potentially be generalized to other disease states and immunological phenotypes. Because the 87-base-pair reads could not distinguish some IMGT-functional V segments, including TRBV6-2 and TRBV6-3, those segments were excluded. A later genetic analysis reported fewer N-insertions in productive TCRs among donors in an Asian-associated ancestry cluster than the roughly 700-donor mean. Cytomegalovirus status was reported to be diagnosed by the classifier with high specificity and sensitivity in both the original and validation cohorts. A later analysis associated approximately 17,000 TCR beta sequences with specific HLA alleles at a false discovery rate of 0.05. Correlated functional status among segregating V segments might be attributable to linkage disequilibrium, but an unknown experimental factor could not be ruled out. Across donors, most TCR sequences were observed very rarely, whereas some public TCRs were present in many individuals. In a later analysis, HLA-associated TCR beta chains showed more clonal expansion and lower generation probabilities than non-associated chains that were equally common. Because some donors lacked HLA typing at each locus, the association tests relied only on the typed subset. Several of the top co-occurrence clusters appeared to be linked to parvovirus B19, influenza, CMV and Epstein-Barr virus, according to a later analysis. In this cohort, only TCR beta chains were sequenced, and detectable features were limited by the absence of alpha or paired-chain data. A further reported finding was that TCR beta sequences accurately predicted the HLA-A and HLA-B alleles for most subjects in the first cohort. Roughly uniform sequencing depth across donors was assumed in presence/absence analyses, although this assumption may not hold. The only immune exposure information available for the cohort was CMV serostatus. In the study, about 150 TCR beta chains were listed as associated with cytomegalovirus. In a later analysis, the rate of TCR association differed among HLA loci, with DRB1 alleles having the most associated TCRs and HLA-C alleles having the fewest. In vitro tests confirmed that three of the cytomegalovirus-associated TCR beta chains recognize cytomegalovirus antigens. Because counts were too low, about 18 rarely observed V segments, including chromosome 9 orphons, were left out of the earlier analysis of a few hundred of the donors.

The germline V gene provides CDR1 KGHSH and CDR2 LQKENI. Deletion took 6 bases off V and 2 bases off J, with a span of 17 bases between the germline ends. The cysteine opens and the phenylalanine closes a CDR3 of 15 amino acids. The read is trimmed to its CDR3 DNA, 45 bases read in frame from base 1. This chain is built from TRBV18 and TRBJ2-7; the D segment could be TRBD2, given 7 matching bases. Sequencing used PBMCs. The origin of this receptor is a woman between 18 and 30 years old in good health and CMV-seropositive. CDR3 loop: CASSPEAGQTYEQYF. The DNA is TGTGCCAGCTCCCCAGAAGCGGGACAAACCTACGAGCAGTACTTC.